This section outlines one T cell receptor (beta chain) sequence together with its context. Its antigen is not identified. The CDR3 has 14 amino acids. With 7 bases clipped from V and 7 bases from J, the junction kept 8 bases outside the gene matches. The germline gives CDR1 SEHNR, CDR2 FQNEAQ (reference sequence). Then a second PCR, running roughly 7 to 11 cycles, was carried out with a sample-barcoded 5' primer and a J-beta primer mix. Through a template-switch adaptor with 12 random nucleotides, each cDNA molecule received a tag. MiXCR was run by TCRdb on the 5' RACE reads, yielding one entry per CDR3 protein. This sample has roughly 700,000 distinct CDR3 sequences, with roughly 49% found just once. For every donor, a draw yielded about 9.7 milliliters of peripheral blood. This entry comes from a study of blood T cells in healthy people across ages. Whole-study findings and limits: As naive T cell percentage varied, TCR beta diversity correlated strongly with it. Changes in expanded clonotypes were possibly confounded, as the CMV status of donors was unknown.

V usage is TRBV7-9 and J usage is TRBJ2-1, with 9 bases aligning to TRBD1. The source material was blood. This clonotype originated in a woman aged 55-70 years in good health. In DNA form, the CDR3 reads TGTGCCAGCATCGAAACAGGGGGCTGGAATGAGCAGTTCTTC. Translation gives CASIETGGWNEQFF.